This is a list of T cell receptor beta chains from one sample in a study of blood T cell repertoires in COVID-19. Measured with immunoSEQ multiplex PCR; TCRdb has only the in-frame clones, and not every one. This sample carries 25,000 to 30,000 clones, over 75% of them seen once, and the ten largest clones take about 8%. Input material: peripheral blood. The receptors were sampled from a woman between 50 and 59 years old with active COVID-19. Each CDR3 is given with its conserved first and last residue. A D gene is named only where the DNA matches it firmly.

D gene | V gene | CDR3 protein
TRBD1 | TRBV27 | CASSLQGASSPLHF
NA | TRBV21-1 | CASSRPGLANTQYF
TRBD1 | TRBV29-1 | CSVVGSGTAPNYGYTF
TRBD1 | TRBV4-1 | CASSHRQGNYEQYF
TRBD2 | TRBV4-2 | CASSHSGGGYNEQFF
NA | TRBV6-5 | CATRGSTNEKLFF
NA | TRBV15 | CATSRHGGQVTEAFF
TRBD2 | TRBV28 | CASRIRGAYEQYF
TRBD2 | TRBV28 | CASSFLGLAGGGRGETQYF
NA | TRBV5-1 | CASSLEAGPNEQYF
TRBD1 | TRBV29-1 | CSVGRTGFRSTQYF
NA | TRBV19 | CASSPLGADSNQPQHF
TRBD1 | TRBV7-2 | CASSLGTGGFETQYF
NA | TRBV6-5 | CASSEAGREVTEAFF
NA | TRBV20-1 | CSASGGNSPLHF
TRBD2 | TRBV2 | CASGRGGGVRHEQFF
TRBD1 | TRBV5-4 | CASRAGTGPQETQYF
TRBD1 | TRBV19 | CASTPGQGVSYEQYF
NA | TRBV18 | CASSPSRASNQPQHF
NA | TRBV7-7 | CASSRQASSYNEQFF
TRBD1 | TRBV19 | CASSKTGTGWSLGNQPQHF
TRBD2 | TRBV6-5 | CASSRPGGGFDEQYF
NA | TRBV3-1/TRBV3-2 | CASSHRGNQPQHF
NA | TRBV6-1 | CASSERAAGRNEQFF
NA | TRBV4-2 | CASSQEGQGYQPQHF
TRBD1 | TRBV7-2 | CASSLSWDSTLNSPLHF
TRBD2 | TRBV2 | CASSEWASGKGSEQYF
TRBD2 | TRBV7-8 | CASTPGAGVHNEQFF
TRBD1 | TRBV10-3 | CAVRDRDTYEQYF
TRBD1 | TRBV5-1 | CASSLGTNRGNYGYTF